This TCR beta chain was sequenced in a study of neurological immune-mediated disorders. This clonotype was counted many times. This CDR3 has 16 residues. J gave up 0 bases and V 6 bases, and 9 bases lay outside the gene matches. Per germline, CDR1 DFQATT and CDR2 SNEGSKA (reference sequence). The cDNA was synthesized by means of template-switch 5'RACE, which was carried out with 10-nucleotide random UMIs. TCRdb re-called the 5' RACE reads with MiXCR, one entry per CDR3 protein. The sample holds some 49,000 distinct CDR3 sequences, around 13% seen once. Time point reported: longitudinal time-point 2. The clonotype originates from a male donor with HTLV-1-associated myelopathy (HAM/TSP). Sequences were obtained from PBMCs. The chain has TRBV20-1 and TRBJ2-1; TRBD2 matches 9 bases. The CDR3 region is CSAGGGAPLSYNEQFF. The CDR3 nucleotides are TGCAGTGCAGGCGGGGGGGCCCCCCTCTCCTACAATGAGCAGTTCTTC.